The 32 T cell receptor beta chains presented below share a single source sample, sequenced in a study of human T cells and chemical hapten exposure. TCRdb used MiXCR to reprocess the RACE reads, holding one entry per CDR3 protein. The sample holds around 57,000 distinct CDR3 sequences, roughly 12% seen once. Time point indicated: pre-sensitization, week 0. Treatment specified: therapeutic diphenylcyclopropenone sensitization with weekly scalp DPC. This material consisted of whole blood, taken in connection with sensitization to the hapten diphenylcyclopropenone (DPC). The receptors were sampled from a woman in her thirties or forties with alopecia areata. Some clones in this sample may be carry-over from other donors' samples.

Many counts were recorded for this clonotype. The CDR3 reads CASSQSLGQGFEQYF. CDR3 DNA: TGCGCCAGCAGTCAGAGCTTAGGACAGGGGTTCGAGCAGTACTTC. The rearrangement links TRBV10-2 to TRBJ2-7; the match to TRBD1 covers 9 bases. The junction had 11 bases not matched to a gene; V was cut back by 5 bases and J by 6 bases. The CDR3 contains 15 residues. Germline V gene sequence: CDR1 WSHSY, CDR2 SAAADI.

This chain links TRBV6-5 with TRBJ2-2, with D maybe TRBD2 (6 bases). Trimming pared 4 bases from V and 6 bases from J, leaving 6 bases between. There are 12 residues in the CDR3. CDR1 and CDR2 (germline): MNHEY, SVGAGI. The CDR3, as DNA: TGTGCCAGCAGTTGGGGGGCCGGGGAGCTGTTTTTT. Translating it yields CASSWGAGELFF.

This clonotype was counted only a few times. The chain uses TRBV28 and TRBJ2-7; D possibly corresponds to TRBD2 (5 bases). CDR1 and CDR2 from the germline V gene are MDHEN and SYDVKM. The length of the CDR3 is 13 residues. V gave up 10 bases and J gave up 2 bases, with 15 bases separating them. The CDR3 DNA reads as TGTGCCACCGGGCTACGCGGGCCCTACGAGCAGTACTTC. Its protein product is CATGLRGPYEQYF.

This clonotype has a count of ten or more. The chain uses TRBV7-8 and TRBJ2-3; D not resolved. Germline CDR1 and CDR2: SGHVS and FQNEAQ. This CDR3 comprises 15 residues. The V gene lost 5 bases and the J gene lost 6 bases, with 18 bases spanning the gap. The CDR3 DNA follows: TGTGCCAGCAGCCCTACCCAAGAATATACGGATACGCAGTATTTT. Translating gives CASSPTQEYTDTQYF.

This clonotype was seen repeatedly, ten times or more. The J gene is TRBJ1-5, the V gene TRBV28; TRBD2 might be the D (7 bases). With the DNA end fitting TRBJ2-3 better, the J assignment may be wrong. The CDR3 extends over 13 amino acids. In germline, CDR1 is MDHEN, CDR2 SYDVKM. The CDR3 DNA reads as TGTGCCAGCAGTTACGGTGCGGGGGCCGCCCAGTATTTT. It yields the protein CASSYGAGAAQYF.

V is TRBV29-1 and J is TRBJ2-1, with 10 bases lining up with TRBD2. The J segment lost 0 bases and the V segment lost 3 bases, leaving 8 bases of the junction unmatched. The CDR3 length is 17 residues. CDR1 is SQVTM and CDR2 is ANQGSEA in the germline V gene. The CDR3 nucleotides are TGCAGCGTTGATGCCTCTAGCGGGAGCTTCTCCTACAATGAGCAGTTCTTC. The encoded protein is CSVDASSGSFSYNEQFF.

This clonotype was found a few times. In nucleotides, the CDR3 is TGTGCCAGCAGCCCCGGGAACGTTTTCAACACTGAAGCTTTCTTT. This encodes CASSPGNVFNTEAFF. The chain uses TRBV5-5 and TRBJ1-1; D remains ambiguous. Trimming shortened V by 4 bases and J by 2 bases, and 15 bases separated the two germline ends. In germline, CDR1 is SGHKS, CDR2 YYEKEE (reference sequence). The CDR3 length is 15 residues.

CDR3 in DNA: TGTGCCAGCAGCCCTCTAGGGGGAGCCGGGGCCAACGTCCTGACTTTC. This codes for CASSPLGGAGANVLTF. The V and J genes are TRBV7-6 and TRBJ2-6, with D tentatively TRBD1 (6 bases). The CDR3 sequence is 16 residues long. Germline V gene sequence: CDR1 SGHVS, CDR2 FNYEAQ. The germline V and J ends were trimmed by 5 bases and 4 bases, with 15 bases remaining between them.

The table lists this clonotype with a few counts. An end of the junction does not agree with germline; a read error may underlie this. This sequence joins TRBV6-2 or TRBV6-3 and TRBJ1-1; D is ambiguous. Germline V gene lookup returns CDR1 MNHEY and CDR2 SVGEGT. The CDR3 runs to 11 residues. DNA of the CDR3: TGTGTCAGCTGGGATGCCACTGAAGCTTTCTTT. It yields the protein CVSWDATEAFF.

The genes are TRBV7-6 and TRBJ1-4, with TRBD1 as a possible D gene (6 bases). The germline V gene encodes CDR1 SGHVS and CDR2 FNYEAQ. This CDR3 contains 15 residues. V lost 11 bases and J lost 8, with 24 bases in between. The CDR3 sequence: CAGGGLRAGSEKLFF. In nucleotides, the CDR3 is TGTGCCGGGGGGGGGCTTCGGGCAGGAAGCGAAAAACTGTTTTTT.

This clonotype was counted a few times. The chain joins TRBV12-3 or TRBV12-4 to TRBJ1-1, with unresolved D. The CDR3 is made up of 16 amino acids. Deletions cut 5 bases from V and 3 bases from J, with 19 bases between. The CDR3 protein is CASSLTVRTTHTEAFF. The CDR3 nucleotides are TGTGCCAGCAGTCTAACAGTCCGGACTACTCACACTGAAGCTTTCTTT.

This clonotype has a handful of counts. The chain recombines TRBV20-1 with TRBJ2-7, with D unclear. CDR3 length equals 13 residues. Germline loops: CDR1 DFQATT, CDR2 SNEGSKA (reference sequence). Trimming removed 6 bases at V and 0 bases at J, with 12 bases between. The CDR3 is CSAPGQSSYEQYF. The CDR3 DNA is TGCAGTGCCCCTGGGCAGAGCTCCTACGAGCAGTACTTC.

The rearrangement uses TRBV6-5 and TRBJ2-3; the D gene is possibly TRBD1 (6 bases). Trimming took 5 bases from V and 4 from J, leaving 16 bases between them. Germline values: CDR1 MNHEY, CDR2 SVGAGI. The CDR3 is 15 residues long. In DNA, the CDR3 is TGTGCCAGCAGTCAAGGACAGATTGTCTCAGATACGCAGTATTTT. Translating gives CASSQGQIVSDTQYF.

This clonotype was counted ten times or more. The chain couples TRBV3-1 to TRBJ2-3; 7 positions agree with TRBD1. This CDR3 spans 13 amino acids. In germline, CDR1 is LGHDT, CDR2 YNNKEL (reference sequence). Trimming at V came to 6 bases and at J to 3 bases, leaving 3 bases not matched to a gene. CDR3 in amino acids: CASSRRGTDTQYF. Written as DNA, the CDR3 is TGTGCCAGCAGTCGCAGGGGGACAGATACGCAGTATTTT.

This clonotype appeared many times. DNA of the CDR3: TGTGCCAGCAGCCCAAGTTCACCCCTCCACTTT. Amino acid sequence: CASSPSSPLHF. The rearrangement links TRBV28 to TRBJ1-6, with D hard to call. This CDR3 is built from 11 residues. The V end was cut by 6 bases, the J end by 9 bases, with 6 bases between. The germline CDR1 and CDR2 sequences are MDHEN and SYDVKM.

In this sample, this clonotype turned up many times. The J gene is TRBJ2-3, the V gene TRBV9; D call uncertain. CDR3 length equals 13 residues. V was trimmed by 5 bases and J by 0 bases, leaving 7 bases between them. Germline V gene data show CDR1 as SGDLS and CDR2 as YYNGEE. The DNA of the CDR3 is TGTGCCAGCAGTGTGGGTAGCACAGATACGCAGTATTTT. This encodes CASSVGSTDTQYF.

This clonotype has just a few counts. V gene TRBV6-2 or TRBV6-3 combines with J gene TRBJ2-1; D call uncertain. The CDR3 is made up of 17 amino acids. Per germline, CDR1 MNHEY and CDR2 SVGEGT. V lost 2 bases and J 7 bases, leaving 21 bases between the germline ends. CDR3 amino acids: CASSYRPRSSVYNEQFF. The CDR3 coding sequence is TGTGCCAGCAGTTACCGCCCTAGGTCTAGTGTATATAATGAGCAGTTCTTC.

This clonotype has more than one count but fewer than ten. The CDR3 is CSASWTSGGYQETQYF. The CDR3 nucleotides are TGCAGTGCAAGCTGGACTAGCGGGGGGTACCAAGAGACCCAGTACTTC. The V call is TRBV20-1, the J call TRBJ2-5, with 14 bases identical to TRBD2. This CDR3 region has 16 residues. V was pared by 6 bases and J by 0 bases, with 6 bases of the junction left unmatched. Germline V gene lookup returns CDR1 DFQATT and CDR2 SNEGSKA (reference sequence).

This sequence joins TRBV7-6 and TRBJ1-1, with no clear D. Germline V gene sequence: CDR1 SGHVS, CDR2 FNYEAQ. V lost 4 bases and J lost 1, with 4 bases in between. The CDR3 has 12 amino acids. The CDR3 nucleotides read TGTGCCAGCAGCTCATCGAACACTGAAGCTTTCTTT. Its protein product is CASSSSNTEAFF.

The CDR3 region has the DNA TGCGCCAGCAGCTTGGTACAGGGTGGGGAGACCCAGTACTTC. Encoded protein: CASSLVQGGETQYF. V usage is TRBV5-1 and J usage is TRBJ2-5; TRBD1 is a possible D gene (6 bases). Trimming pared 0 bases from V and 5 bases from J, leaving 11 bases between. Germline CDR1 reads SGHRS; CDR2 reads YFSETQ. CDR3 length: 14 amino acids.

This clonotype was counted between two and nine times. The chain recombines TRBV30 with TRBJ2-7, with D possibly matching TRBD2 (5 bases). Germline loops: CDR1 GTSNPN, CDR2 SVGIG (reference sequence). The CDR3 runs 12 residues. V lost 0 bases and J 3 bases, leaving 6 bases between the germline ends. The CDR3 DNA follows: TGTGCCTGGAGTGTAGGGAGCTACGAGCAGTACTTC. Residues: CAWSVGSYEQYF.

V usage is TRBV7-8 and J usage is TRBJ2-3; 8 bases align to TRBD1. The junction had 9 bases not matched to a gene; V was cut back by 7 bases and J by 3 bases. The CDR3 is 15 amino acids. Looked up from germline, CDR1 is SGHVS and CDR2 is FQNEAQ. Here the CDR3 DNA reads TGTGCCAGCACCAACAGGGGGGAGTGGACAGATACGCAGTATTTT. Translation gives CASTNRGEWTDTQYF.

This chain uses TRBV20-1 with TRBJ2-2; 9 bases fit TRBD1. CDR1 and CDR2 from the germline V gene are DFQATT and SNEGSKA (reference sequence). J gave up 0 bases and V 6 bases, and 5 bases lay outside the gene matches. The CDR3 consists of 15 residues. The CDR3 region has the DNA TGCAGTGCCCGAACAGGGGGCCCGAACACCGGGGAGCTGTTTTTT. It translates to CSARTGGPNTGELFF.

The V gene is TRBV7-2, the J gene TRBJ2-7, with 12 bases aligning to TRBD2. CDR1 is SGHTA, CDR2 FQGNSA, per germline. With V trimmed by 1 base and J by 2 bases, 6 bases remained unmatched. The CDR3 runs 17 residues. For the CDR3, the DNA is TGTGCCAGCAGCTTAGTAACTAGCGGGAGGCAAACCTACGAGCAGTACTTC. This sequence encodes CASSLVTSGRQTYEQYF.

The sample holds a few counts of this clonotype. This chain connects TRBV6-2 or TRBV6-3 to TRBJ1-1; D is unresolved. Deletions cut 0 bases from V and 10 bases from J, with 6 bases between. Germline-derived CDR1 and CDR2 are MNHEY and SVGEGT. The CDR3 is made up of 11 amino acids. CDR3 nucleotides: TGTGCCAGCAGTTACTCCGGAGTAGCTTTCTTT. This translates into CASSYSGVAFF.

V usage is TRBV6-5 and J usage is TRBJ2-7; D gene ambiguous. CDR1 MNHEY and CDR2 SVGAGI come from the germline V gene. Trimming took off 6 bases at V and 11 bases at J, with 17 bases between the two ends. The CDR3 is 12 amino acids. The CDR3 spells CASRPKGYKEYF. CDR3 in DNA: TGTGCCAGCAGACCCAAGGGATACAAGGAGTACTTC.

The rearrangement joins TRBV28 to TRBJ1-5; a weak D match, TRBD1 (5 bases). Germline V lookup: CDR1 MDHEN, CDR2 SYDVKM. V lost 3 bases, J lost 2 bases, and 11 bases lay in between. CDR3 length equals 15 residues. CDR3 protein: CASSFGGDGNQPQHF. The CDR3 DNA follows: TGTGCCAGCAGTTTCGGGGGGGATGGCAATCAGCCCCAGCATTTT.

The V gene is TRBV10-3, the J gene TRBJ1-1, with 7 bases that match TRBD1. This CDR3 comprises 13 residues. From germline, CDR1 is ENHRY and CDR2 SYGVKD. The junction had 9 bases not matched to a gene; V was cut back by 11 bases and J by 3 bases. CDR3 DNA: TGTGCCGCGACAGGGCGGGAAGACACTGAAGCTTTCTTT. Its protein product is CAATGREDTEAFF.

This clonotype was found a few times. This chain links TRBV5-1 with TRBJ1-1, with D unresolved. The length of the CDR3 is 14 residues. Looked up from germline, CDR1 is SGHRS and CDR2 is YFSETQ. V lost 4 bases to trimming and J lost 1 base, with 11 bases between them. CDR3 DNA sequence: TGCGCCAGCAGCCAAAGGGTCCAGAACACTGAAGCTTTCTTT. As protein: CASSQRVQNTEAFF.

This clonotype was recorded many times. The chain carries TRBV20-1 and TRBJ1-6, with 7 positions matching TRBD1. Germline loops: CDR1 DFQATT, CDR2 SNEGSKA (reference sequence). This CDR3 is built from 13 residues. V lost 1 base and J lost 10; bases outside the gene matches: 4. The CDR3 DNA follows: TGCAGTGCTAGAGGGACAGGTCCCTCACCCCTCCACTTT. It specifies CSARGTGPSPLHF.

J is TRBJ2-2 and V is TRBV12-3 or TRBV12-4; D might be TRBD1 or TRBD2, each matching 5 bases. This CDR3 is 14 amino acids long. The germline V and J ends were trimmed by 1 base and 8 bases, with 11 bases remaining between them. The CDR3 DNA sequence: TGTGCCAGCAGTTTAGTTGGGGGAGAAGGGGAGCTGTTTTTT. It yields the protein CASSLVGGEGELFF.

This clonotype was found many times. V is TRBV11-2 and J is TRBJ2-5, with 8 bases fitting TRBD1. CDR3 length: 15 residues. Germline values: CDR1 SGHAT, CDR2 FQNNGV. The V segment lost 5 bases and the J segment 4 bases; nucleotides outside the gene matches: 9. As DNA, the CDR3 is TGTGCCAGCAGCCTTGGACAGGGAGGAATAGAGACCCAGTACTTC. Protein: CASSLGQGGIETQYF.